These 8 T cell receptor beta chains were sequenced from one sample in a study of early T cells in non-severe SARS-CoV-2 infection (dated by TCRdb to the early 2020s). The method behind the library was 5' RACE. TCRdb records NextSeq 500 as the sequencer. TCRdb passed the public sequencing reads through fastp at Q25 and MiXCR, retaining productive beta sequences. All rows with the same CDR3 protein become a single entry with the most common DNA and genes. The sample table contains around 80,000 distinct CDR3 sequences; only one count was recorded for around 13% of them. The ten largest clones represent 1.4% of the sample. Input material: whole blood. These receptors were collected from an adult who was a healthcare worker with PCR-confirmed SARS-CoV-2 infection or an uninfected control (not recorded which).

In its sample, this clonotype was seen a few times. The J gene is TRBJ2-3, the V gene TRBV10-3, with D possibly matching TRBD2 (5 bases). Between the trimmed V and J ends, which lost 4 bases and 4 bases, there was a span of 12 bases. Germline CDR1 and CDR2: ENHRY and SYGVKD. This CDR3 region has 14 residues. CDR3 DNA: TGTGCCATCAGTGTTCAAGCGGTCGCAGATACGCAGTATTTT. Residues: CAISVQAVADTQYF.

In this sample, this clonotype turned up many times. The V and J genes are TRBV20-1 and TRBJ2-2; TRBD1 agrees at 9 bases. The ends lost 0 bases at V and 3 bases at J; junction bases unmatched: 5. Looked up from germline, CDR1 is DFQATT and CDR2 is SNEGSKA (reference sequence). This CDR3 has 16 residues. The CDR3 reads CSARDIRQGDTGELFF. The DNA for the CDR3 is TGCAGTGCTAGAGATATAAGACAGGGGGACACCGGGGAGCTGTTTTTT.

This clonotype was counted a few times. The V call is TRBV5-6, the J call TRBJ1-5; D is uncertain. Germline V gives CDR1 SGHDT, CDR2 YYEEEE. V was trimmed by 2 bases and J by 9 bases, leaving 9 bases between them. The length of the CDR3 is 12 residues. CDR3 nucleotide sequence: TGTGCCAGCAGCTTAACCCTGGGGCCCCAGCATTTT. Amino acid sequence: CASSLTLGPQHF.

V is TRBV29-1 and J is TRBJ1-1; weak D call: TRBD1 (6 bases). The germline V gene encodes CDR1 SQVTM and CDR2 ANQGSEA. The V end lost 7 bases, the J end lost 2 bases, and 32 bases lay between the germline ends. The CDR3 is made up of 19 amino acids. The CDR3 here is CSAPTITTPGTKTNTEAFF. The CDR3 DNA is TGCAGCGCCCCGACAATTACTACTCCCGGGACAAAGACTAACACTGAAGCTTTCTTT.

This clonotype was seen a few times. The J gene is TRBJ2-3, the V gene TRBV27; weak D call: TRBD2 (7 bases). The germline CDR1 and CDR2 sequences are MNHEY and SMNVEV (reference sequence). V was trimmed by 2 bases and J by 2 bases, leaving 14 bases between them. The CDR3 has 16 amino acids. CDR3 region: CASSLAGRGATDTQYF. The CDR3 region has the DNA TGTGCCAGCAGTTTAGCGGGGAGGGGGGCCACAGATACGCAGTATTTT.

This clonotype was counted ten times or more. The V and J genes are TRBV7-9 and TRBJ2-7; TRBD1 is a possible D gene (6 bases). CDR3 length: 14 amino acids. Germline values: CDR1 SEHNR, CDR2 FQNEAQ (reference sequence). V lost 5 bases, J lost 2 bases, and 13 bases lay in between. The CDR3 here is CASSPRQVPYEQYF. CDR3 bases: TGTGCCAGCAGCCCTCGACAGGTCCCCTACGAGCAGTACTTC.

The chain carries TRBV5-6 and TRBJ1-2; 11 bases map to TRBD1. Unmatched junction bases numbered 4, after V lost 4 bases and J lost 5 bases. CDR1 and CDR2 from the germline V gene are SGHDT and YYEEEE. The CDR3 consists of 14 residues. CDR3 amino acids: CASSRGQGAYGYTF. The CDR3 DNA follows: TGTGCCAGCAGCCGAGGACAGGGGGCTTATGGCTACACCTTC.

V is TRBV5-1 and J is TRBJ2-7, with D possibly being TRBD2 (6 bases). This CDR3 is 12 amino acids long. Trimming left V 4 bases short and J 4 bases short, with 9 bases between. Germline lookup yields CDR1 SGHRS and CDR2 YFSETQ. CDR3 coding DNA: TGCGCCAGCAGCCGGGACTGGTACGAGCAGTACTTC. This encodes CASSRDWYEQYF. Variable domain in full (rest from reference TRBV5-1 and TRBJ2-7): KAGVTQTPRYLIKTRGQQVTLSCSPISGHRSVSWYQQTPGQGLQFLFEYFSETQRNKGNFPGRFSGRQFSNSRSEMNVSTLELGDSALYLCASSRDWYEQYFGPGTRLTVT.